The 13 T cell receptor beta chains listed next were all sequenced from one sample in a study of blood T cell repertoires in COVID-19 (TCRdb year 2020). Libraries were made using the immunoSEQ multiplex PCR assay. In TCRdb, the immuneACCESS table is reduced to in-frame sequences with V and J assigned. These tables do not hold every clone; where another copy was compared, an unresolved V gene accounts for under half, and the others remain unexplained. The sample records 35,000 to 50,000 clones, roughly 80% of which are singletons. The ten biggest clones cover 8% to 10% of the sample. Input material: peripheral blood. The receptors stem from a man in his 60s in a cohort sampled during active COVID-19.

The chain couples TRBV9 to TRBJ1-6; D remains ambiguous. Looked up from germline, CDR1 is SGDLS and CDR2 is YYNGEE. V dropped 0 bases and J dropped 6 bases, with 7 bases sitting between them. The CDR3 runs 14 residues. The CDR3 DNA reads as TGTGCCAGCAGCGTAGGCGTACTTAATTCACCCCTCCACTTT. It specifies CASSVGVLNSPLHF. The full variable domain, with the rest looked up from reference TRBV9 and TRBJ1-6, is DSGVTQTPKHLITATGQRVTLRCSPRSGDLSVYWYQQSLDQGLQFLIQYYNGEERAKGNILERFSAQQFPDLHSELNLSSLELGDSALYFCASSVGVLNSPLHFGNGTRLTVT.

The CDR3: CASSLDPRGQPQHF. CDR3 in DNA: TGTGCCAGCAGCTTGGACCCCAGGGGGCAGCCCCAGCATTTT. The genes are TRBV6-6 and TRBJ1-5, with 7 bases identical to TRBD1. The V segment lost 6 bases and the J segment 7 bases; nucleotides outside the gene matches: 9. Per germline, CDR1 MNHNY and CDR2 SVGAGI (reference sequence). The CDR3 is 14 residues long.

Comment on this clone: At one of its ends the junction is not consistent with the germline gene, which may arise from a read error. The V and J genes are TRBV7-9 and TRBJ2-1, with TRBD2 matching 8 bases. The germline CDR1 and CDR2 sequences are SEHNR and FQNEAQ (reference sequence). The CDR3 is 14 residues long. CDR3 amino acids: CASSPGGGANGQFF. The CDR3 DNA reads as TGTGCCAGCAGCCCGGGGGGGGGTGCCAATGGGCAGTTCTTC.

CDR3 sequence reads: CASSLGGGAIHTF. CDR3 in DNA: TGTGCCAGCAGCTTAGGGGGGGGCGCGATCCACACCTTC. This sequence joins TRBV7-2 and TRBJ1-2; tentative D call: TRBD1 (6 bases). This CDR3 is built from 13 residues. CDR1 is SGHTA, CDR2 FQGNSA, per germline. V was pared by 1 base and J by 12 bases, with 15 bases between.

The chain employs TRBV5-1 and TRBJ2-5; a possible D gene is TRBD2 (6 bases). CDR3 length equals 15 residues. Trimming took off 1 base at V and 9 bases at J, with 19 bases between the two ends. The germline V gene has CDR1 SGHRS and CDR2 YFSETQ. The CDR3 loop is CASSLTGGGGQSQYF. For the CDR3, the DNA is TGCGCCAGCAGCTTGACCGGGGGAGGTGGCCAGTCCCAGTACTTC. Looking up the rest from reference TRBV5-1 and TRBJ2-5 gives the full variable domain: KAGVTQTPRYLIKTRGQQVTLSCSPISGHRSVSWYQQTPGQGLQFLFEYFSETQRNKGNFPGRFSGRQFSNSRSEMNVSTLELGDSALYLCASSLTGGGGQSQYFGPGTRLLVL.

The CDR3 DNA is TGTGCCAGCAGCTTCAGGGTATCATCGAGTGAGCAGTTCTTC. Translated: CASSFRVSSSEQFF. The V and J genes are TRBV5-5 and TRBJ2-1; TRBD1 is a possible D gene (5 bases). In germline, CDR1 is SGHKS, CDR2 YYEKEE (reference sequence). V was cut by 2 bases and J by 9 bases, with 15 bases left in between. CDR3 length equals 14 residues.

This clone has a handful of counts. The chain couples TRBV5-1 to TRBJ2-7; D gene unclear. V lost 0 bases and J 4 bases, leaving 5 bases between the germline ends. The germline V gene has CDR1 SGHRS and CDR2 YFSETQ. The CDR3 spans 12 residues. In DNA, the CDR3 is TGCGCCAGCAGCTTGGTCGGGTACGAGCAGTACTTC. Translating it yields CASSLVGYEQYF.

The chain links TRBV6-1 to TRBJ1-2; D remains ambiguous. Germline lookup yields CDR1 MNHNS and CDR2 SASEGT. The V and J ends lost 1 base and 4 bases respectively, with 13 bases between them. This CDR3 has 15 amino acids. In DNA, the CDR3 is TGTGCCAGCAGTGAAGATCCCTCAGGTCCCTATGGCTACACCTTC. The encoded protein is CASSEDPSGPYGYTF.

This clone came up a few times. The chain recombines TRBV5-6 with TRBJ2-7; tentative D call: TRBD2 (5 bases). Trimming shortened V by 1 base and J by 4 bases, and 9 bases separated the two germline ends. Germline V CDR1 and CDR2: SGHDT, YYEEEE. The CDR3 has 13 residues. The CDR3, as DNA: TGTGCCAGCAGCTTGCCCAGCGGATACGAGCAGTACTTC. The encoded protein is CASSLPSGYEQYF. Using reference TRBV5-6 and TRBJ2-7 for the parts outside the CDR3, the full variable domain is DAGVTQSPTHLIKTRGQQVTLRCSPKSGHDTVSWYQQALGQGPQFIFQYYEEEERQRGNFPDRFSGHQFPNYSSELNVNALLLGDSALYLCASSLPSGYEQYFGPGTRLTVT.

This clone came up once. Different DNA sequences within this sample yield the same CDR3. The J gene is TRBJ1-5, the V gene TRBV19; 7 bases agree with TRBD1. CDR3 length equals 15 residues. With 4 bases clipped from V and 4 bases from J, the junction kept 7 bases outside the gene matches. From germline, CDR1 is LNHDA and CDR2 SQIVND (reference sequence). In nucleotides, the CDR3 is TGTGCCAGTAGTACCAGACAGGGAGGTAATCAGCCCCAGCATTTT. It yields the protein CASSTRQGGNQPQHF.

V and J are TRBV11-2 and TRBJ2-2, with a weak D call TRBD1 (5 bases). The length of the CDR3 is 15 residues. V lost 2 bases and J 4 bases, leaving 11 bases between the germline ends. In germline, CDR1 is SGHAT, CDR2 FQNNGV. The DNA for the CDR3 is TGTGCCAGCAGCTTACAGGGTCTGATCACCGGGGAGCTGTTTTTT. Residues: CASSLQGLITGELFF.

The gene calls are TRBV10-2 and TRBJ1-5; D is undetermined. The CDR3 has 14 amino acids. CDR1 and CDR2 from the germline V gene are WSHSY and SAAADI. V was pared by 6 bases and J by 3 bases, with 12 bases between. CDR3 nucleotides: TGCGCCAGCAGGGAAACGGGGTCCAATCAGCCCCAGCATTTT. This translates into CASRETGSNQPQHF.

The chain links TRBV6-5 to TRBJ1-1; D call uncertain. This CDR3 contains 13 residues. CDR1 is MNHEY, CDR2 SVGAGI, per germline. V was trimmed by 5 bases and J by 0 bases, leaving 7 bases between them. Here the CDR3 reads CASSTAMNTEAFF. CDR3 nucleotides: TGTGCCAGCAGTACAGCAATGAACACTGAAGCTTTCTTT.